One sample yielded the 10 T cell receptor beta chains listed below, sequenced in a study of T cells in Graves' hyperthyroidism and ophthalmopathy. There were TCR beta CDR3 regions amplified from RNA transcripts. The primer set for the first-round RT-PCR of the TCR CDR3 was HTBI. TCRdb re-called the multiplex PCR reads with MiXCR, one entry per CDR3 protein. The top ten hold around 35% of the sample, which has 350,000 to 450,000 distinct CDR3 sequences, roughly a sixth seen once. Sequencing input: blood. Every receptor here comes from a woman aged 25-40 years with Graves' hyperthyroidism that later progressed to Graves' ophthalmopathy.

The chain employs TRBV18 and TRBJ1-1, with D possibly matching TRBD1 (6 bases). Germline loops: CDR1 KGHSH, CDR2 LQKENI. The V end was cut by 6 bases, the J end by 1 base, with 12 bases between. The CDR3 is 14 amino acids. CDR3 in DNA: TGTGCCAGCTCCGTCGACAGGACGAACACTGAAGCTTTCTTT. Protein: CASSVDRTNTEAFF.

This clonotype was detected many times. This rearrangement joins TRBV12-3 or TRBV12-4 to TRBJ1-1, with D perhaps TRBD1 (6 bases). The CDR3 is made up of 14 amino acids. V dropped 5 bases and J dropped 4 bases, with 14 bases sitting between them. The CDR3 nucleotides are TGTGCCAGCAGTGTCTACAGGGTTGGCACTGAAGCTTTCTTT. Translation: CASSVYRVGTEAFF.

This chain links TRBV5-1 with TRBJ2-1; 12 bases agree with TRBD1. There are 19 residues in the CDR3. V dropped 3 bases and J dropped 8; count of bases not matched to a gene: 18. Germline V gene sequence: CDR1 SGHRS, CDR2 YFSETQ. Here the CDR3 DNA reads TGCGCCAGCAGCTGGGGGGACAGGGGGCGCGTTCCGGCGCCTTATGAGCAGTTCTTC. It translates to CASSWGDRGRVPAPYEQFF.

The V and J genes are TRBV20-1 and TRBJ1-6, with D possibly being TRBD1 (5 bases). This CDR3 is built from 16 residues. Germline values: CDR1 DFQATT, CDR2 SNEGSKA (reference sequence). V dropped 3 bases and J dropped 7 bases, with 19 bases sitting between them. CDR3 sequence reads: CSARGGGDLGNSPLHF. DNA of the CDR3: TGCAGTGCTAGGGGCGGAGGGGATTTGGGAAATTCACCCCTCCACTTT.

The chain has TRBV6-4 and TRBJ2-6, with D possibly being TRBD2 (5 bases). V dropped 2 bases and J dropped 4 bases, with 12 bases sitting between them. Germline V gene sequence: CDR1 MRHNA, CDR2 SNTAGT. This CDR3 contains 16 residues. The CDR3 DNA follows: TGTGCCAGCAGTGACAGGGAGTTTGAGGGGGCCAACGTCCTGACTTTC. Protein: CASSDREFEGANVLTF.

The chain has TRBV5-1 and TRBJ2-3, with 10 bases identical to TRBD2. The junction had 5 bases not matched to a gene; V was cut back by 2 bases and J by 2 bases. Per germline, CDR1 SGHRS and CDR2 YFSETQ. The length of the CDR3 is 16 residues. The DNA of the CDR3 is TGCGCCAGCAGCTTAGGGACTAGCGCGAACACAGATACGCAGTATTTT. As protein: CASSLGTSANTDTQYF.

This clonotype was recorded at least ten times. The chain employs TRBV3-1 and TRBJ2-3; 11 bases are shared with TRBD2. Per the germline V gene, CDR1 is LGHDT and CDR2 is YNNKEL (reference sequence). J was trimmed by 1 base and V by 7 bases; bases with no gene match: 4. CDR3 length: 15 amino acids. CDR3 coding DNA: TGTGCCAGCACCCTAGCGGGAGGTGGCACAGATACGCAGTATTTT. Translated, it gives CASTLAGGGTDTQYF.

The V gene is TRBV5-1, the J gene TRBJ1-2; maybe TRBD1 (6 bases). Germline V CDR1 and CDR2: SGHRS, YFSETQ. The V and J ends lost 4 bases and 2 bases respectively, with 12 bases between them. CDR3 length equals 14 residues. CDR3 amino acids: CASSIQGSNYGYTF. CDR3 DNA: TGCGCCAGCAGCATACAGGGATCGAACTATGGCTACACCTTC.

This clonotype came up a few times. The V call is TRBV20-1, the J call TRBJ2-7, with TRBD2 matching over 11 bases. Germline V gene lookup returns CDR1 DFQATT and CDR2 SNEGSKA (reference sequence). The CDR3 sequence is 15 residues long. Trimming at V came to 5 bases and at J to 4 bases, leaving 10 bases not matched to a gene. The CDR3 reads CSADGTRTSGYEQYF. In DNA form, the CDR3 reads TGCAGTGCTGACGGGACTAGGACTAGCGGGTACGAGCAGTACTTC.

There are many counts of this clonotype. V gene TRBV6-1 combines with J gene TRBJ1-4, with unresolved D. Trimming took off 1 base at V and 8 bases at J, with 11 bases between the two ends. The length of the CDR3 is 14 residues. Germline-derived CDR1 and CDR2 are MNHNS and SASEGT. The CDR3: CASSEGGLREKLFF. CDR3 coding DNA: TGTGCCAGCAGTGAAGGAGGGCTGAGAGAAAAACTGTTTTTT.